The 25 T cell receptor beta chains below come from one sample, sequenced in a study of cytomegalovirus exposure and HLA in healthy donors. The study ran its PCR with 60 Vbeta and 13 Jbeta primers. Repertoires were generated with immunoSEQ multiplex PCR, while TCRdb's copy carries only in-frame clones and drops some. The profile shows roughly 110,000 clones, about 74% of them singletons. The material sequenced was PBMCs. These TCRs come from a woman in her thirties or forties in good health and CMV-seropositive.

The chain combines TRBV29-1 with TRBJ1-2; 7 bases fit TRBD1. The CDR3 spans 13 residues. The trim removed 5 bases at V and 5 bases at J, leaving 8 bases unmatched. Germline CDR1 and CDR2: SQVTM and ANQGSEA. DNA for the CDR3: TGCAGCGTTTCCCCGGGACAGACTTATGGCTACACCTTC. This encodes CSVSPGQTYGYTF.

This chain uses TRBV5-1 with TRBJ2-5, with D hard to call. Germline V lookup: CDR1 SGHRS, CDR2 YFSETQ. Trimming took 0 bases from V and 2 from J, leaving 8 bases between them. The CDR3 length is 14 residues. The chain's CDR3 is CASSLARSQETQYF. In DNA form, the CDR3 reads TGCGCCAGCAGCTTGGCCCGCAGTCAAGAGACCCAGTACTTC.

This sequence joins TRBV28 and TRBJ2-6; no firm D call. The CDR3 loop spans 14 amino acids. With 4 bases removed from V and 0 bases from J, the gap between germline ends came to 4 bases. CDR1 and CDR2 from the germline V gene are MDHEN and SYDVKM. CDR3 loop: CASSSTSGANVLTF. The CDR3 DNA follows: TGTGCCAGCAGTTCTACCTCTGGGGCCAACGTCCTGACTTTC.

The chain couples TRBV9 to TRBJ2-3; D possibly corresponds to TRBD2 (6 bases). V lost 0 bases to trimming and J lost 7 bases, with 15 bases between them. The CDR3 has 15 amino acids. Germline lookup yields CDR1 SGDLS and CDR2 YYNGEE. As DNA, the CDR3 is TGTGCCAGCAGCGTAGGAACTAGCCGAGAGTATACGCAGTATTTT. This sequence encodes CASSVGTSREYTQYF.

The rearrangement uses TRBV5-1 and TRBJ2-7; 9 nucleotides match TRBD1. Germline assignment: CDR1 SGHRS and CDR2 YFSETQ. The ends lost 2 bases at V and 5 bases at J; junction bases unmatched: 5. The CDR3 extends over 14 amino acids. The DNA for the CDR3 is TGCGCCAGCAGCTTACTACAGGGGGCAGACGAGCAGTACTTC. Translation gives CASSLLQGADEQYF.

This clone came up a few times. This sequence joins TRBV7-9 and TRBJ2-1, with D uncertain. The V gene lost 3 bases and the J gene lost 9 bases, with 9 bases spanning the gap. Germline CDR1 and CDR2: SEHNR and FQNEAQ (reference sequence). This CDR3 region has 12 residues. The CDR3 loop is CASSFDRGEQFF. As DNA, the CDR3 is TGTGCCAGCAGCTTTGACCGCGGTGAGCAGTTCTTC. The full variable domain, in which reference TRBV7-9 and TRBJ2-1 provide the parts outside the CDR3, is DTGVSQNPRHKITKRGQNVTFRCDPISEHNRLYWYRQTLGQGPEFLTYFQNEAQLEKSRLLSDRFSAERPKGSFSTLEIQRTEQGDSAMYLCASSFDRGEQFFGPGTRLTVL.

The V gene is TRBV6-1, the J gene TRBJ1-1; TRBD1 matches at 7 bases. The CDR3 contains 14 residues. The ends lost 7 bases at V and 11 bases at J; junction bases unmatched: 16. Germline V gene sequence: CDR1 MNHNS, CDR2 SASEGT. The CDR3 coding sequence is TGTGCCAGCACCCCAGGGGGTGGGGGTTCTGGGGCTTTCTTT. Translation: CASTPGGGGSGAFF.

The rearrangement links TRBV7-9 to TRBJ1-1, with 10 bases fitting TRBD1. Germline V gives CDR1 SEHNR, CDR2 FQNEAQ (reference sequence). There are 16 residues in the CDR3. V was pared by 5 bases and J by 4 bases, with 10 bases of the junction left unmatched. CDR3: CASSPPGTGEGTEAFF. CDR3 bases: TGTGCCAGCAGCCCGCCCGGGACAGGGGAGGGCACTGAAGCTTTCTTT.

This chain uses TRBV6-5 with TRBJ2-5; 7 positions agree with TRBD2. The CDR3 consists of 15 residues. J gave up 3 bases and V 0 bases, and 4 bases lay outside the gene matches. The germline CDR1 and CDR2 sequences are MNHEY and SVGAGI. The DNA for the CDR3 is TGTGCCAGCAGTTACTCTGGGGGGGACGAAGAGACCCAGTACTTC. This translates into CASSYSGGDEETQYF.

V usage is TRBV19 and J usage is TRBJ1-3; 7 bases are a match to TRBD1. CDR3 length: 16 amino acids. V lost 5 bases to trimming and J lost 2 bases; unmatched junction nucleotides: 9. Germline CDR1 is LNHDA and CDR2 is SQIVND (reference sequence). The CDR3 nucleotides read TGTGCCAGTAGTCCAACACAGGGGACGCCTGGAAACACCATATATTTT. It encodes CASSPTQGTPGNTIYF.

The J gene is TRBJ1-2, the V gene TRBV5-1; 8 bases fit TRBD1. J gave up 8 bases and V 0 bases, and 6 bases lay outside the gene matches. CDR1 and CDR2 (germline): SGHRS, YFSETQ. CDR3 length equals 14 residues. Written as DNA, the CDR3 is TGCGCCAGCAGCTTGGCAGGGGGCGCGGAGGGCTACACCTTC. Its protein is CASSLAGGAEGYTF.

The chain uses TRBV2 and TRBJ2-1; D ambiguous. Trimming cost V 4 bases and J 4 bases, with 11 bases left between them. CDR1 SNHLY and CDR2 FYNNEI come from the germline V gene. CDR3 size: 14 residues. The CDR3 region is CASSVVFQYNEQFF. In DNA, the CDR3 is TGTGCCAGCAGTGTTGTTTTTCAATACAATGAGCAGTTCTTC.

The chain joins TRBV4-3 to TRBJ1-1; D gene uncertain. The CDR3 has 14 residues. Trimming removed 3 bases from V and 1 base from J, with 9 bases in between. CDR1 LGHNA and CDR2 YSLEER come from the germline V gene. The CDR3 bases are TGCGCCAGCAGCCATGGGAGAGGGAACACTGAAGCTTTCTTT. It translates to CASSHGRGNTEAFF.

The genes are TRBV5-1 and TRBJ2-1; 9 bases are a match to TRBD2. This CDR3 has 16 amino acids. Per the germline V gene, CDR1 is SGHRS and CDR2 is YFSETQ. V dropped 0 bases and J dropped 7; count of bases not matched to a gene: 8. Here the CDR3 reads CASSLVGGGAYNEQFF. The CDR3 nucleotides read TGCGCCAGCAGCTTGGTTGGCGGGGGGGCATATAATGAGCAGTTCTTC.

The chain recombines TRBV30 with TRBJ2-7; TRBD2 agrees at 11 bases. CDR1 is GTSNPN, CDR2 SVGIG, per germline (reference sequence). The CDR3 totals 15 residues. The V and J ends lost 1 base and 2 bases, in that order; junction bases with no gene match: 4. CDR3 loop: CAWSEGTSGTYEQYF. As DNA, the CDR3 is TGTGCCTGGAGTGAGGGGACTAGCGGTACCTACGAGCAGTACTTC.

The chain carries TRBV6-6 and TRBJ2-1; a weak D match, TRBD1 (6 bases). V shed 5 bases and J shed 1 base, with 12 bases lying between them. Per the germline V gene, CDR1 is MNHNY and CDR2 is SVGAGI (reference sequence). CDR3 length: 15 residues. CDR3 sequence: CASSQQGGSYNEQFF. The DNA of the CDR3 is TGTGCCAGCAGTCAACAGGGCGGGTCCTACAATGAGCAGTTCTTC.

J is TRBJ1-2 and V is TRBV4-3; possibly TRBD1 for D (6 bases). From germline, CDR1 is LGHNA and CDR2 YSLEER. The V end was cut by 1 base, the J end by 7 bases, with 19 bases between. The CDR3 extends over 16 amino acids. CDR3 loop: CASSQGEGRGDGGYTF. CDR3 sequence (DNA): TGCGCCAGCAGCCAAGGGGAGGGCAGGGGAGACGGTGGCTACACCTTC.

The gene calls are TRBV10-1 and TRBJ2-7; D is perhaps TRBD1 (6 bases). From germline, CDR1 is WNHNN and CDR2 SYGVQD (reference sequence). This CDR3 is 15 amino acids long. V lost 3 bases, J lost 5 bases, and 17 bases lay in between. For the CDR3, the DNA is TGCGCCAGCAGTGAACCTTTCCACAGGGTCCACGAGCAGTACTTC. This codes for CASSEPFHRVHEQYF.

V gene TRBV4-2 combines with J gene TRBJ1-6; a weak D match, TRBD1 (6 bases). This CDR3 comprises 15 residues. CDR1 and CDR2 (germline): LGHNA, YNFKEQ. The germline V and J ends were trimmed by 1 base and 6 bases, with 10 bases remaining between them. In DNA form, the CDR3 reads TGTGCCAGCAGCCAAGGAGTCAGGGGTAATTCACCCCTCCACTTT. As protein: CASSQGVRGNSPLHF.

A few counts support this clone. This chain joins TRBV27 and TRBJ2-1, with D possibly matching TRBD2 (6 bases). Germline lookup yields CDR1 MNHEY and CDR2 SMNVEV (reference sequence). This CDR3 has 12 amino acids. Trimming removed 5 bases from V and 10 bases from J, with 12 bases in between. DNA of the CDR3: TGTGCCAGCAGTCCCCTGGCGGGGGAGCAGTTCTTC. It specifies CASSPLAGEQFF.

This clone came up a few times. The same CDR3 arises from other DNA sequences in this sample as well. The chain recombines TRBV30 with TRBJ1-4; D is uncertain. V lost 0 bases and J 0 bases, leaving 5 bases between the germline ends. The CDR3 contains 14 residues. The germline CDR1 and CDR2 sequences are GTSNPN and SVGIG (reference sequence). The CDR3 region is CAWSVSSTNEKLFF. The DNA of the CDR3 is TGTGCCTGGAGTGTATCCTCAACTAATGAAAAACTGTTTTTT. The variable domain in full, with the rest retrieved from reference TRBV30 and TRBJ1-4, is SQTIHQWPATLVQPVGSPLSLECTVEGTSNPNLYWYRQAAGRGLQLLFYSVGIGQISSEVPQNLSASRPQDRQFILSSKKLLLSDSGFYLCAWSVSSTNEKLFFGSGTQLSVL.

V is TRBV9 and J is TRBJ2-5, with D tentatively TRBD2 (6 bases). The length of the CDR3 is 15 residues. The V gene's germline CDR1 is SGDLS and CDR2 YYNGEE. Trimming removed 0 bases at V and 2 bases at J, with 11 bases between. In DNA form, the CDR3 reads TGTGCCAGCAGCGTAGTGCAGGGAGGACAAGAGACCCAGTACTTC. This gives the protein CASSVVQGGQETQYF.

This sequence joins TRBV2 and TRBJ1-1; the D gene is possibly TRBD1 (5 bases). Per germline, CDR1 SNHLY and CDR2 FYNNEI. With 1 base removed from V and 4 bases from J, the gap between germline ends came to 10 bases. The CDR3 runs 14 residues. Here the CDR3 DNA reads TGTGCCAGCAGTGAAGTGTCGGGGGGCACTGAAGCTTTCTTT. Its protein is CASSEVSGGTEAFF.

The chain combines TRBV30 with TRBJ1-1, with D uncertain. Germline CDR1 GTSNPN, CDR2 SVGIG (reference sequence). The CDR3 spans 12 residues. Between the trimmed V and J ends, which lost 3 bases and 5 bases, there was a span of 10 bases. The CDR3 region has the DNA TGTGCCTGGAGCCTACCTTATACTGAAGCTTTCTTT. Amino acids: CAWSLPYTEAFF.

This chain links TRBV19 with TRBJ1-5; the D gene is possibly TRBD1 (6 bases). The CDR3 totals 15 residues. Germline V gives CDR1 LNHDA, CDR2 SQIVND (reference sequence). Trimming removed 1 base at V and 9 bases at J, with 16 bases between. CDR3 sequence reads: CASSIGLQGIRPQHF. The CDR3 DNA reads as TGTGCCAGTAGTATAGGCCTACAGGGAATCCGGCCCCAGCATTTT.